The entry that follows covers one TCR beta chain sequence. Antigen: not known. From the RT-PCR reads, TCRdb called clonotypes with MiXCR, one entry per CDR3 protein. The table records 200,000 to 250,000 distinct CDR3 sequences, 12% of them present only once. The data belong to a study of response to subunit inactivated influenza vaccine. CDR1 is KGHDR, CDR2 SFDVKD, per germline. V was cut by 4 bases and J by 7 bases, with 9 bases left in between. The CDR3 is made up of 12 amino acids. Study results and limitations: Authors proposed each seasonal influenza vaccination draws in few new T cells.

The gene calls are TRBV24-1 and TRBJ2-5; D may be TRBD1 (6 bases). The sequence came from a middle-aged man who received an inactivated influenza vaccine. The sample here was non-naive T cells sorted from PBMCs, taken 14 to 15 days before vaccination. This CDR3 reads CATSDGQRTQYF. The CDR3 region has the DNA TGTGCCACCAGTGACGGACAGCGGACCCAGTACTTC.